A selection of T cell receptor beta chains follows, all from one sample in a study of PD-L1 blockade in urothelial cancer. Some clones are missing from TCRdb's copy, which holds only in-frame ones; the method was immunoSEQ multiplex PCR. This sample has about 45,000 clones, with approximately 88% found just once. The material sequenced was PBMCs, taken around atezolizumab (anti-PD-L1) treatment. Receptors were obtained from an elderly man with urothelial cancer. Both conserved end residues are part of each CDR3. A D gene is named only where the DNA matches it firmly. Not all rows give a size; the values are once, few, many and, for expanded clones, a class.

clone_size	v_call	j_call	d_call	cdr3_nt	cdr3_aa
-	TRBV9	TRBJ1-2	-	TGTGCCAGCAGCAGCCTGGGAGGTCGTAGCTACACCTTC	CASSSLGGRSYTF
-	TRBV5-6	TRBJ2-7	-	TGTGCCAGCAGCTCGCCCCTTGACAGCCGACACTCCTACGAGCAGTACTTC	CASSSPLDSRHSYEQYF
once	TRBV28	TRBJ2-3	TRBD2	TGTGCCAGCAGTCGGTTACGAACGGGAGGCCCAGATACGCAGTATTTT	CASSRLRTGGPDTQYF
-	TRBV29-1	TRBJ1-2	-	TGCAGCGTTGTAAGCGGGGACGGCTACACCTTC	CSVVSGDGYTF
-	TRBV28	TRBJ2-7	TRBD2	TGTGCCACCCGGTGGGAGGGCGATAAGCGGGAGACCCACGAGCAGTACTTC	CATRWEGDKRETHEQYF
-	TRBV7-8	TRBJ1-2	TRBD1	TGTGCCAGCAGCTTAATGGGACAGCACCTCTATGGCTACACCTTC	CASSLMGQHLYGYTF
-	TRBV6-6	TRBJ1-1	TRBD1	TGTGCCAGCAACCATTACCGGACAGGATTGAACACTGAAGCTTTCTTT	CASNHYRTGLNTEAFF
-	TRBV7-9	TRBJ2-7	-	TGTGCCAGCAGCTTAGGGCTAGCGTCCTACGAGCAGTACTTC	CASSLGLASYEQYF
-	TRBV29-1	TRBJ2-1	TRBD1	TGCAGCGTTGGGGACAGGGGGTATGAGCAGTTCTTC	CSVGDRGYEQFF
-	TRBV5-1	TRBJ1-2	TRBD1	TGCGCCAGCAGCCCGGGGCAGGGGGCGGGAAGTGGCTACACCTTC	CASSPGQGAGSGYTF
few	TRBV19	TRBJ1-5	-	TGTGCCAGTAGCACTCGACAGACGAATAGCAATCAGCCCCAGCATTTT	CASSTRQTNSNQPQHF
once	TRBV5-1	TRBJ2-3	-	TGCGCCAGCAGCTTGGATCGGGGACTCACAGATACGCAGTATTTT	CASSLDRGLTDTQYF
-	TRBV6-5	TRBJ2-7	TRBD1	TGTGCCAGCAGTAGGACAGGGGACGAGCAGTACTTC	CASSRTGDEQYF
-	TRBV7-6	TRBJ2-3	TRBD2	TGTGCCAGCAGCCCTAGCGGCCGCACAGATACGCAGTATTTT	CASSPSGRTDTQYF
-	TRBV5-1	TRBJ2-1	-	TGCGCCAGCAGCACTACAGGGTCGGGCCTTTACAATGAGCAGTTCTTC	CASSTTGSGLYNEQFF
-	TRBV6-1	TRBJ1-1	-	TGTGCCAGCAGTGAACGGGGAGGCTTCAACACTGAAGCTTTCTTT	CASSERGGFNTEAFF
-	TRBV2	TRBJ1-1	-	TGTGCCAGCAGGGCCCTCCTGAACACTGAAGCTTTCTTT	CASRALLNTEAFF
-	TRBV10-3	TRBJ1-2	TRBD1	TGTGCCATCAGTGAGTCCGGACAGGGGTTCAGTGGCTACACCTTC	CAISESGQGFSGYTF
few	TRBV6-1	TRBJ2-7	-	TGTTCCTCGTCGAGGGGAGGATACGAGCAGTACTTC	CSSSRGGYEQYF
few	TRBV15	TRBJ2-7	TRBD1	TGTGCCACCAGCAGATCCCGACAGGGGGCAGAGTACGAGCAGTACTTC	CATSRSRQGAEYEQYF
-	TRBV19	TRBJ2-1	-	TGTGCCAGTAGTGCGCAGACATTCAATGAGCAGTTCTTC	CASSAQTFNEQFF
-	TRBV28	TRBJ1-1	TRBD1	TGTGCCAGCAGTCCAACGACAGGGGGGAGGATTATGAACACTGAAGCTTTCTTT	CASSPTTGGRIMNTEAFF
-	TRBV2	TRBJ1-5	-	TGTGCCATTCGGACAGACGCTTCTCAGCCCCAGCATTTT	CAIRTDASQPQHF
-	TRBV7-6	TRBJ2-1	TRBD2	TGTGCCAGCAGCTCCGGGACTAGCGGCTTCAATGAGCAGTTCTTC	CASSSGTSGFNEQFF
-	TRBV7-7	TRBJ2-3	-	TGTGCCAGCAGCTTAGACGGTAGCGGCACAGATACGCAGTATTTT	CASSLDGSGTDTQYF
-	TRBV5-4	TRBJ2-1	TRBD2	TGTGCCAGCAGCTTAACCGGGAGGGCCCACAATGAGCAGTTCTTC	CASSLTGRAHNEQFF
once	TRBV5-5	TRBJ2-2	-	TGTGCCAGCAGCTTAAGGGCGGCAGGGCCCGGGGAGCTGTTTTTT	CASSLRAAGPGELFF
-	TRBV5-6	TRBJ2-7	TRBD2	TGTGCCACACGAACCCGGGGGGTCCACGAGCAGTACTTC	CATRTRGVHEQYF
-	TRBV29-1	TRBJ2-1	TRBD2	TGCAGCGCCGGACAAGAATTAAGCGGGAGCAAGTTCTTC	CSAGQELSGSKFF